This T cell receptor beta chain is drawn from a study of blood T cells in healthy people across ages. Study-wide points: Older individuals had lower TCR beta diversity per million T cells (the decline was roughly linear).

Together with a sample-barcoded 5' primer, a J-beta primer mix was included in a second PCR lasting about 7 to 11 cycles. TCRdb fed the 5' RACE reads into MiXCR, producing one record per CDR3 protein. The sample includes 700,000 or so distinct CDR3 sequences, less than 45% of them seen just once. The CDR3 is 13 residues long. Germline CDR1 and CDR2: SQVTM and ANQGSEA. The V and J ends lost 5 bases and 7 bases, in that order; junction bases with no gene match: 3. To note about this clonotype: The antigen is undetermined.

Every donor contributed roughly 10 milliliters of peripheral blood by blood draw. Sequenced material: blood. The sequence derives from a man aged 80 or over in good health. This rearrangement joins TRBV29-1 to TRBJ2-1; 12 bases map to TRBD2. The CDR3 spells CSVSSGRANEQFF. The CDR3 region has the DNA TGCAGCGTTTCTAGCGGGAGGGCAAATGAGCAGTTCTTC.